These 21 T cell receptor beta chains share one sample of origin, sequenced in a study of T cell responses to AZD1222 COVID-19 vaccine. Profiling relied on immunoSEQ multiplex PCR, and the TCRdb table lists in-frame clones only, not all of them. Of approximately 150,000 clones in the sample, approximately 94% were seen once. The sample consisted of peripheral blood, taken on day 0 of AZD1222 vaccination. The receptors originated from an adult in good health.

The chain joins TRBV9 to TRBJ2-5; D unresolved. Trimming shortened V by 2 bases and J by 1 base, and 6 bases separated the two germline ends. Germline V gene data show CDR1 as SGDLS and CDR2 as YYNGEE. The CDR3 length is 13 residues. The CDR3 region is CASSVFGQETQYF. The CDR3 nucleotides read TGTGCCAGCAGCGTTTTTGGCCAAGAGACCCAGTACTTC.

The chain couples TRBV6-5 to TRBJ2-1; perhaps TRBD2 as D (6 bases). Deletions cut 6 bases from V and 3 bases from J, with 12 bases between. The CDR3 has 14 residues. Germline-derived CDR1 and CDR2 are MNHEY and SVGAGI. CDR3 DNA sequence: TGTGCCAGCAGATCCCTGGGGGGCTACAATGAGCAGTTCTTC. It codes for CASRSLGGYNEQFF.

The rearrangement uses TRBV28 and TRBJ2-1; TRBD2 agrees at 7 bases. This CDR3 is 15 amino acids long. The V segment lost 5 bases and the J segment 1 base; nucleotides outside the gene matches: 5. From germline, CDR1 is MDHEN and CDR2 SYDVKM. CDR3 protein: CASSGGGVSYNEQFF. Written as DNA, the CDR3 is TGTGCCAGCAGTGGGGGGGGAGTATCCTACAATGAGCAGTTCTTC.

The V and J genes are TRBV2 and TRBJ2-1; D ambiguous. The CDR3 spans 11 residues. V lost 1 base and J lost 10, with 5 bases in between. Germline values: CDR1 SNHLY, CDR2 FYNNEI. Here the CDR3 DNA reads TGTGCCAGCAGTGAAGTGGGGGAGCAGTTCTTC. Translated: CASSEVGEQFF.

The V and J genes are TRBV18 and TRBJ1-4; TRBD1 might be the D (6 bases). Trimming took 2 bases from V and 10 from J, leaving 17 bases between them. The germline V gene encodes CDR1 KGHSH and CDR2 LQKENI. The CDR3 has 15 residues. CDR3 amino acids: CASSPGDSRGGKLFF. CDR3 sequence (DNA): TGTGCCAGCTCACCAGGGGACTCCAGGGGCGGAAAACTGTTTTTT.

The chain is built from TRBV15 and TRBJ2-2; D gene uncertain. The CDR3 length is 14 residues. Germline V lookup: CDR1 LNHNV, CDR2 YYDKDF (reference sequence). Trimming stripped 6 bases from V and 6 bases from J, with 14 bases between. DNA for the CDR3: TGTGCCACCAGAAAGACGGGCATCGCCGGGGAGCTGTTTTTT. It encodes CATRKTGIAGELFF.

The chain joins TRBV3-1 (or the pseudogene TRBV3-2) to TRBJ2-5; D might be TRBD1 or TRBD2, each matching 5 bases. V was clipped by 6 bases and J by 5 bases, with 19 bases between them. The germline V gene has CDR1 LGHDT and CDR2 YNNKEL (reference sequence). The CDR3 covers 15 residues. CDR3 DNA sequence: TGTGCCAGCAGACTACGGGGCCCCGTCCAGGAGACCCAGTACTTC. Translation: CASRLRGPVQETQYF.

The CDR3: CASSHFGLEGRALHF. The DNA of the CDR3 is TGTGCCAGCAGCCACTTCGGCCTCGAGGGTCGGGCCCTCCACTTT. The rearrangement links TRBV3-1 (or the pseudogene TRBV3-2) to TRBJ1-6; D is ambiguous. Germline loops: CDR1 LGHDT, CDR2 YNNKEL (reference sequence). Trimming shortened V by 3 bases and J by 14 bases, and 20 bases separated the two germline ends. This CDR3 region has 15 residues.

The table lists this clone with a count of one. The chain has TRBV5-1 and TRBJ2-3; a weak D match, TRBD1 (6 bases). Trimming left V 4 bases short and J 2 bases short, with 14 bases between. Germline-derived CDR1 and CDR2 are SGHRS and YFSETQ. This CDR3 has 15 residues. The CDR3 protein is CASSETGATTDTQYF. CDR3 in DNA: TGCGCCAGCAGCGAGACAGGAGCTACCACAGATACGCAGTATTTT. Based on the CDR3 plus reference TRBV5-1 and TRBJ2-3, the full variable domain is KAGVTQTPRYLIKTRGQQVTLSCSPISGHRSVSWYQQTPGQGLQFLFEYFSETQRNKGNFPGRFSGRQFSNSRSEMNVSTLELGDSALYLCASSETGATTDTQYFGPGTRLTVL.

This chain connects TRBV7-2 to TRBJ1-1; D gene unclear. This CDR3 has 14 amino acids. The V gene's germline CDR1 is SGHTA and CDR2 FQGNSA. V lost 1 base, J lost 2 bases, and 8 bases lay in between. DNA of the CDR3: TGTGCCAGCAGCTTAGGAAATTTCAACACTGAAGCTTTCTTT. Protein sequence: CASSLGNFNTEAFF.

The chain links TRBV5-1 to TRBJ2-2, with 9 bases aligning to TRBD2. This CDR3 region has 17 residues. With 3 bases clipped from V and 6 bases from J, the junction kept 12 bases outside the gene matches. Germline V gives CDR1 SGHRS, CDR2 YFSETQ. CDR3 in DNA: TGCGCCAGCAGCTCCGGCACGCGGGGGGGCCGCGCCGGGGAGCTGTTTTTT. Translation gives CASSSGTRGGRAGELFF.

The V gene is TRBV23-1, the J gene TRBJ2-5, with D maybe TRBD1 (5 bases). TRBV23-1 is given ORF status, its function remaining uncertain. The V end lost 2 bases, the J end lost 2 bases, and 12 bases lay between the germline ends. The CDR3 is 15 residues long. CDR3 protein: CASSQDPRQQETQYF. CDR3 coding DNA: TGCGCCAGCAGTCAAGACCCCCGACAGCAAGAGACCCAGTACTTC.

The chain carries TRBV27 and TRBJ2-2, with TRBD1 matching over 8 bases. The CDR3 covers 18 residues. Trimming cost V 3 bases and J 2 bases; bases outside gene matches: 11. Per the germline V gene, CDR1 is MNHEY and CDR2 is SMNVEV (reference sequence). In DNA, the CDR3 is TGTGCCAGCAGTTTGCCCGGACAGGGCCCTATTAACACCGGGGAGCTGTTTTTT. Translated: CASSLPGQGPINTGELFF.

The chain has TRBV7-2 and TRBJ1-5; D not certain. Trimming removed 5 bases from V and 0 bases from J, with 11 bases in between. CDR3 length: 15 amino acids. Germline-derived CDR1 and CDR2 are SGHTA and FQGNSA. As DNA, the CDR3 is TGTGCCAGCAGCCTAGGTGCGTATAGCAATCAGCCCCAGCATTTT. Amino acids: CASSLGAYSNQPQHF.

This clone was seen a handful of times. This rearrangement joins TRBV18 to TRBJ2-2; perhaps TRBD2 as D (5 bases). The germline V and J ends were trimmed by 3 bases and 4 bases, with 15 bases remaining between them. Germline CDR1 is KGHSH and CDR2 is LQKENI. This CDR3 region has 16 residues. CDR3 loop: CASSPLLDPSTGELFF. The CDR3 nucleotides read TGTGCCAGCTCACCTTTACTAGATCCGAGCACCGGGGAGCTGTTTTTT.

The chain is built from TRBV20-1 and TRBJ1-5; D unclear. V lost 3 bases and J lost 0, with 21 bases in between. This CDR3 is 18 amino acids long. Germline-derived CDR1 and CDR2 are DFQATT and SNEGSKA (reference sequence). CDR3 nucleotides: TGCAGTGCTAGTTCTTTCGGGGTTTTAGGGTATAGCAATCAGCCCCAGCATTTT. It yields the protein CSASSFGVLGYSNQPQHF.

The chain employs TRBV7-2 and TRBJ2-3; possible D gene TRBD2, 6 bases. Germline V gene lookup returns CDR1 SGHTA and CDR2 FQGNSA. The CDR3 has 16 amino acids. Trimming left V 6 bases short and J 0 bases short, with 16 bases between. The CDR3 here is CASRYRDFTSTDTQYF. CDR3 sequence (DNA): TGTGCCAGCAGGTACCGGGACTTCACTAGCACAGATACGCAGTATTTT. The entire variable domain, with the rest obtained from reference TRBV7-2 and TRBJ2-3, is as follows: GAGVSQSPSNKVTEKGKDVELRCDPISGHTALYWYRQSLGQGLEFLIYFQGNSAPDKSGLPSDRFSAERTGGSVSTLTIQRTQQEDSAVYLCASRYRDFTSTDTQYFGPGTRLTVL.

V usage is TRBV28 and J usage is TRBJ2-1; TRBD1 might be the D (6 bases). From germline, CDR1 is MDHEN and CDR2 SYDVKM. CDR3 length: 15 amino acids. The ends were cut back, 6 bases at V and 0 bases at J, with 12 bases in the middle. CDR3 in amino acids: CASRPGHNSYNEQFF. CDR3 DNA: TGTGCCAGCAGGCCGGGACACAACTCCTACAATGAGCAGTTCTTC.

J is TRBJ2-5 and V is TRBV5-6; no clear D. V was shortened by 0 bases and J by 3 bases, with 12 bases between the two germline ends. The CDR3 extends over 15 amino acids. Germline-derived CDR1 and CDR2 are SGHDT and YYEEEE. The CDR3 nucleotides read TGTGCCAGCAGCTTGGCTTCGTTGGCAGAAGAGACCCAGTACTTC. It specifies CASSLASLAEETQYF.

The chain has TRBV7-2 and TRBJ1-4; perhaps TRBD1 as D (5 bases). Germline V gene data show CDR1 as SGHTA and CDR2 as FQGNSA. V was trimmed by 3 bases and J by 7 bases, leaving 9 bases between them. This CDR3 spans 13 amino acids. CDR3 nucleotides: TGTGCCAGCAGCTTGGGACTGAGTGAAAAACTGTTTTTT. It specifies CASSLGLSEKLFF.

The sample holds a few counts of this clone. V and J are TRBV19 and TRBJ2-2; 10 nucleotides line up with TRBD1. Germline V CDR1 and CDR2: LNHDA, SQIVND (reference sequence). The CDR3 sequence is 17 residues long. J was trimmed by 5 bases and V by 4 bases; bases with no gene match: 10. The CDR3 loop is CASSTADRGLVTGELFF. Written as DNA, the CDR3 is TGTGCCAGTAGTACAGCCGACAGGGGGCTCGTGACCGGGGAGCTGTTTTTT.